This T cell receptor (beta chain) was profiled in a study of identical twins. V shed 2 bases and J 2 bases; nucleotides not matched to a gene: 7. The CDR3 is 16 residues long. Germline V gene data show CDR1 as SGHDT and CDR2 as YYEEEE. TCRdb reanalysed the 5' RACE reads using MiXCR and keeps one entry per CDR3 protein. This sample has 1.5 million to 2 million distinct CDR3 sequences; around 33% occur once, and the top ten carry about 0.27%. Sequenced input: cord blood. V gene TRBV5-6 combines with J gene TRBJ2-5; 9 bases align to TRBD1. This TCR came from a newborn girl in good health. CDR3 sequence reads: CASSLLQGAQQETQYF. The CDR3, as DNA: TGTGCCAGCAGCTTACTACAGGGGGCCCAACAAGAGACCCAGTACTTC.